This TCR beta chain came from a study of T cells in Graves' hyperthyroidism and ophthalmopathy (dated by TCRdb to about 2019). Study-wide context: Peripheral blood was collected at initial diagnosis, before any treatment. To identify distinguishing TCR V-J signatures, a discovery cohort of 95 to 100 patients was used, comprising 43 with Graves' ophthalmopathy and some 57 with stable Graves' hyperthyroidism. An independent validation cohort of around 19 hyperthyroidism patients and 17 patients who later progressed to ophthalmopathy tested prospective prediction of ophthalmopathy. The 100 discovery patients were randomly divided into training and test sets at a 7:3 ratio. In more than 5 Graves' hyperthyroidism patients, the study also compared T-cell repertoires from thyroid tissue with T-cell repertoires from blood. Once sampling was done, hyperthyroidism patients were given methimazole at a starting dose of 30 mg daily, whereas ophthalmopathy patients were given high-dose intravenous methylprednisolone. According to the paper, TCR Vbeta CDR3 sequencing was carried out on some 130 peripheral blood samples, which came from fewer than 50 ophthalmopathy, under 80 hyperthyroidism and roughly 17 progressor patients.

The paper as a whole reports these results and caveats: In cross-validation, a model built on a 13 V-J signature told ophthalmopathy apart from stable hyperthyroidism with just under 90% sensitivity and approximately 81% specificity, and in testing the same model reached 80%/75%. In validation, the model predicted progression to ophthalmopathy a median of approximately 6.6 months before onset, with approximately 68% sensitivity and 72.22% specificity. Most expanded thyroid clonotypes (frequency above 0.001) were also found in blood, which suggests that blood repertoires may mirror thyroid immune responses. No statistical method was used to set the sample size in advance, and investigators knew the group allocation.

V ends up 7 bases short and J 5 bases short, with an unmatched junction base count of 8. The CDR3 contains 14 residues, cysteine and phenylalanine counted. The kept DNA is CDR3 alone, 42 bases in frame from the first base. The germline V gene specifies SQVTM as CDR1 and ANQGSEA as CDR2. This clonotype was seen at least ten times. Its recognized antigen is unknown. It has no much larger one-base neighbor in the sample; base qualities were not kept. In the ophthalmopathy patients, disease was moderately to severely active, with a Clinical Activity Score of 3 or more, a NOSPECS grade of 4 or more, and a duration of less than 3 months. Exclusion was applied to patients with uncontrolled infections, other autoimmune diseases, pregnancy or lactation. Diagnoses were established on the basis of clinical symptoms, serum thyroxine and TRAb, thyroid ultrasound, and orbital computed tomography. PBMCs were isolated from more than 8 ml of fresh peripheral blood by Ficoll-Paque density gradient centrifugation. Total RNA was extracted using Trizol reagent, and RNA quality was assessed on an Agilent 2100 Bioanalyzer.

TCR beta CDR3 regions were amplified from RNA transcripts. The first round of RT-PCR for the TCR CDR3 was performed with the HTBI primer set and the Qiagen OneStep RT-PCR kit. A second multiplex PCR round built the libraries, followed by size selection and purification. The libraries were sequenced on an Illumina HiSeq2000 using paired-end 100 bp reads. The original pipeline was this. SOAPnuke was used to process the raw data, removing reads that contained adapters or uncalled bases, had a mean Phred below 15, or lacked an exact match to the constant primer or identifier. COPE v1.2.5 was used to merge the high-quality paired reads, and each unique nucleotide sequence was defined as a clonotype. MiTCR v1.1 was used to align clonotypes to the IMGT TRBV, TRBD and TRBJ reference segments. Only V-J combinations with frequency above 0.0001, covering approximately 99% of repertoires, were analysed. A TCS score was defined as the ratio between F50 (clonal expansion) and ExV (chaos), using BLOSUM62-based TCRdist between CDR3 peptides within each V-J. Welch's t-statistics and random forest reduced fewer than 600 V-J features to about 13, which were used in a naive Bayes classifier (R e1071). Clones were called with MiXCR by TCRdb after fastp trimmed the public reads at Q25, and only in-frame beta chains were retained. Each record represents a unique CDR3 protein, reported with the most common genes and DNA among its rows. Here the V and J calls rest on TCRdb's processing, not on the authors' analysis. The table for this sample lists around 350,000 distinct CDR3 sequences; about 16% of them were counted only once. The top ten hold approximately 20% of the sample.

The material sequenced was blood. The chain links TRBV29-1 with TRBJ2-1; 10 bases in the middle match TRBD2. The receptor comes from a woman aged 60-75 years with Graves' ophthalmopathy. The DNA reads TGCAGCGCGGCCGGGACTAGCGTAAACAATGAGCAGTTCTTC. This encodes CSAAGTSVNNEQFF.